Following are 8 T cell receptor beta chains from one sample sequenced in a study of PD-1 blockade in classical Hodgkin lymphoma. Relapse was seen in all patients after autologous stem cell transplantation, and brentuximab vedotin exposure was variable. Libraries were prepared by immunoSEQ multiplex PCR; TCRdb keeps only in-frame clonotypes and omits some of them. This table holds over 20,000 clones, under 90% found once. Sample: peripheral blood mononuclear cells (PBMCs), taken at baseline. These receptors were taken from a human donor with classical Hodgkin lymphoma.

The chain uses TRBV10-3 and TRBJ2-4; D perhaps matches TRBD1 (5 bases). V lost 3 bases to trimming and J lost 6 bases, with 12 bases between them. Germline values: CDR1 ENHRY, CDR2 SYGVKD. The CDR3 is made up of 14 amino acids. The CDR3 DNA reads as TGTGCCATCAGTGAACGGGTTCAGGGAAACATTCAGTACTTC. This translates into CAISERVQGNIQYF.

The genes are TRBV10-3 and TRBJ1-4; a weak D match, TRBD1 (5 bases). This CDR3 is built from 14 residues. The V end was cut by 11 bases, the J end by 7 bases, with 20 bases between. Germline V gene sequence: CDR1 ENHRY, CDR2 SYGVKD. CDR3: CASGNGGAFEKLFF. The DNA for the CDR3 is TGTGCCTCGGGAAACGGGGGTGCCTTTGAAAAACTGTTTTTT.

The V call is TRBV7-9, the J call TRBJ1-2; the D gene is possibly TRBD1 (6 bases). This CDR3 has 14 residues. Per the germline V gene, CDR1 is SEHNR and CDR2 is FQNEAQ (reference sequence). The V end was cut by 4 bases, the J end by 6 bases, with 15 bases between. CDR3 bases: TGTGCCAGCAGCTCGAACACAGGGTATCATGGCTACACCTTC. Translating gives CASSSNTGYHGYTF.

This clone came up a few times. The chain is built from TRBV12-5 and TRBJ1-2, with a possible D match to TRBD1 (6 bases). CDR1 is LGHNT and CDR2 is FRNRAP in the germline V gene. V was shortened by 4 bases and J by 8 bases, with 14 bases between the two germline ends. The CDR3 has 13 residues. The CDR3 loop reads CASGSGGGGGYTF. For the CDR3, the DNA is TGTGCTAGTGGTTCCGGGGGCGGAGGGGGCTACACCTTC.

The chain carries TRBV4-1 and TRBJ1-4; 11 positions agree with TRBD1. Looked up from germline, CDR1 is MGHRA and CDR2 is YSYEKL. CDR3 length: 15 amino acids. After removal of 3 bases from V and 7 bases from J, the junction contained 4 bases not matched to a gene. The CDR3 sequence is CASSHPGQGGEKLFF. DNA for the CDR3: TGCGCCAGCAGCCACCCGGGACAGGGGGGTGAAAAACTGTTTTTT.

The V call is TRBV9, the J call TRBJ2-5; 11 bases line up with TRBD2. The length of the CDR3 is 16 residues. V lost 0 bases to trimming and J lost 4 bases; unmatched junction nucleotides: 5. Germline CDR1 reads SGDLS; CDR2 reads YYNGEE. CDR3 amino acids: CASSVGSLAGGETQYF. Here the CDR3 DNA reads TGTGCCAGCAGCGTAGGGTCCCTAGCGGGGGGAGAGACCCAGTACTTC.

The rearrangement joins TRBV29-1 to TRBJ1-2, with TRBD1 matching over 7 bases. The CDR3 spans 14 residues. Germline CDR1 is SQVTM and CDR2 is ANQGSEA. V was pared by 5 bases and J by 3 bases, with 9 bases of the junction left unmatched. The CDR3 reads CSVRQGRSDYGYTF. Written as DNA, the CDR3 is TGCAGCGTTCGACAGGGAAGAAGTGACTATGGCTACACCTTC.

The CDR3 protein is CASSWGGPYNEQFF. The CDR3 DNA reads TGTGCCAGCAGTTGGGGGGGCCCCTACAATGAGCAGTTCTTC. This rearrangement joins TRBV2 to TRBJ2-1, with a weak D call TRBD2 (7 bases). In germline, CDR1 is SNHLY, CDR2 FYNNEI. This CDR3 is built from 14 residues. V was clipped by 5 bases and J by 2 bases, with 10 bases between them.